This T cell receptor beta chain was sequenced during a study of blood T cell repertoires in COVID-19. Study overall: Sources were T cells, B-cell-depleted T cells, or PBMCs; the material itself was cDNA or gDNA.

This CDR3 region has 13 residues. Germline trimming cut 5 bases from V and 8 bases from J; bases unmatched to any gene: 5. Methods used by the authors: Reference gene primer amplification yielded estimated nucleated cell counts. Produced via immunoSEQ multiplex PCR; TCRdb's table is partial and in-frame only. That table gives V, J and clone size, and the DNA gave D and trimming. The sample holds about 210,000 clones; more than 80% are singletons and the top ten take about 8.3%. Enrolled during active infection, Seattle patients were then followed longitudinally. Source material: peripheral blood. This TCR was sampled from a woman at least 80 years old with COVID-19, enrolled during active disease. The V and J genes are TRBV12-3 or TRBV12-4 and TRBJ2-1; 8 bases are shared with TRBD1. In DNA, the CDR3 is TGTGCCAGCAGTGGACAGGGAGTCTATGAGCAGTTCTTC. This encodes CASSGQGVYEQFF.